This T cell receptor beta chain was recorded in a study of shared clonotypes between healthy human individuals (dated by TCRdb to about 2020). For the study in its entirety: The cohort included a few men and a couple of women between 18 and 49 years of age. For each donor, CD4 naive and CD4 memory were each given three plates, CD8 naive was given two plates, and CD8 memory was given one plate. To estimate repertoire size and how much clonotype sharing occurs between individuals, the study deeply sequenced the blood TCR repertoires of about 5 healthy adults. Libraries were prepared and TCR repertoires were sequenced by different laboratories using diverse techniques, in order to increase sequencing depth and limit assay-specific biases. Leukapheresis yielded between about 0.94 and 10 billion PBMCs per donor.

The donors were healthy, HIV-negative adults with no recently reported acute infections or vaccinations. Every donor was a Caucasian adult residing in Nashville, Tennessee, USA. CD8 memory samples combined magnetically selected CD45RO+ cells with CCR7-negative CD45RA+ effector memory (TemRA) cells. Blood was obtained by leukapheresis, after which PBMCs were separated by Ficoll-Histopaque density gradient centrifugation and cryopreserved in liquid nitrogen vapor phase. Purity and quantity of every magnetically sorted T cell population were checked by analytical flow cytometry. Genomic DNA was isolated from every sorted fraction and measured by UV absorbance on a Nanodrop 2000c. What the work shows at the level of the full study, not this receptor alone: Because the study included only a small number of donors, the genetic and exposure-history diversity represented was limited. Compared with non-shared clonotypes, clonotypes shared by all four sorted-subset donors had higher generation probabilities. Rarefaction of sorted-subset datasets indicated incomplete sequencing despite the large sequencing depth. Pairwise subsampling indicated that sequencing depth was expected to affect the degree of clonotype sharing among donors. Across a few donors, roughly 5.1% of naive CD4, approximately 3.6% of naive CD8, approximately 2.5% of memory CD4, and approximately 0.42% of memory CD8 clonotypes were shared. Naive subsets generally had larger estimated clonotype richness than memory subsets did. Sampling was restricted to blood, and TCR repertoires in tissues likely differ from the TCR repertoires found in blood.

V drops 8 bases and J drops 0 bases, leaving 2 bases in between. The CDR1 and CDR2 encoded by the germline V gene are MDHEN and SYDVKM. The CDR3 starts with the cysteine, ends with the phenylalanine, and has 11 residues. The sequence is cut down to CDR3 DNA, 33 bases in frame from base 1. Comment on this clone: No antigen is known for it. No base qualities exist here, and no much larger clone lies one base off it.

TCR CDR3 regions were amplified from genomic DNA by multiplex PCR using the deep immunoSEQ assay. Extracted genomic DNA from each cell subset was spread evenly across all wells of several immunoSEQ 96-well plates, with each plate serving as a replicate. Each replicate PCR for sorted subsets received roughly 200 ng genomic DNA, equal to 30,000 or so T cell genomes. Purified libraries were measured with a Qubit 3.0 fluorometer, size-checked on a Bioanalyzer 2100, and measured again with the KAPA Library Quantification kit. Each immunoSEQ 96-well plate was sequenced on its own single-read 150-cycle Illumina NextSeq 550 flow cell. The study's processing was this. The immunoSEQ output contained only junctional sequences without quality scores, so filtering could not match that applied to full-length reads. Sequences were annotated with PyIR, a Python wrapper for IgBLAST v1.9, using IMGT germline references to assign V/J genes and CDR3. Reads with weak V/J assignments (E-value above 1e-6), missing CDR3, stop codons, out-of-frame junctions, or ambiguous translated residues were removed. V3J clonotypes were defined as sequences sharing an identical inferred V gene, J gene, and CDR3 amino acid sequence. Percentage overlap between repertoires was computed as shared unique clonotypes divided by the size of the smaller repertoire. Repertoire richness was assessed with RTK rarefaction, the Chao1 estimator, and Recon v2.1 estimates of unobserved clonotypes. For all TCRbeta clonotypes obtained by the gDNA method from a few donors, generation probabilities were computed with OLGA. TCRdb re-hosts the immuneACCESS table, in-frame sequences only. Its copies lack some clones; in the studies checked, an unresolved V gene accounts for under half of them, and the cause for the rest is not known. V, J and clone size are those of that table, while D and trimming were read from the DNA. For this sample the table gives some 95,000 clones, of which approximately 70% were detected only once. In total, the top ten clones hold about half of the sample.

The source material was memory CD8+ T cells sorted from blood. The label giving this sample's cell subset or site can be read as: CD45RO+ cells pooled with CCR7-negative TemRA cells. The chain is assembled from TRBV28 and TRBJ1-5; too little of a D gene remains to name it. This clonotype originated in a man aged 25-45 years in good health. The nucleotide sequence reads TGTGCCAGCTTTAGCAATCAGCCCCAGCATTTT. It is translated as CASFSNQPQHF.